Detailed here is one TCR beta chain. These data originate in a study of T cell responses to AZD1222 COVID-19 vaccine. The CDR3 is 15 amino acids. J gave up 0 bases and V 6 bases, and 4 bases lay outside the gene matches. Germline CDR1 reads SNHLY; CDR2 reads FYNNEI. The protocol was immunoSEQ multiplex PCR, while the TCRdb copy is restricted to in-frame clones and leaves out a portion. Of 210,000 or so clones in the sample, approximately 94% are singletons; the top ten hold 1.7%. The chain joins TRBV2 to TRBJ2-1, with 8 bases fitting TRBD2. Sequencing used peripheral blood, obtained 28 days after the second dose of the MenACWY control vaccine. This clonotype originated in an adult who received the MenACWY meningococcal vaccine as a control. This chain's CDR3 is CASRRGGSSYNEQFF. The DNA for the CDR3 is TGTGCCAGCAGACGCGGGGGGAGCTCCTACAATGAGCAGTTCTTC.